The T cell receptor (beta chain) described here comes from a study of cytomegalovirus exposure and HLA in healthy donors (TCRdb year 2017). Regarding the research as a whole: According to an earlier analysis of several hundred of the donors, some 180 million T cells yielded over 100 million unique TCR beta sequences and 276 Gb of sequence data. Rather than using new phenotypic data, the later analysis identified candidate immune exposures from TCR beta sequences and from how often those sequences occurred across donors. To predict cytomegalovirus infection status, the study brought together high-throughput TCR immunosequencing, statistical association of individual TCRs with disease status, and machine learning. Donor age, sex, ethnicity and CMV serostatus were compiled alongside the repertoire data. To study patterns of TCR occurrence, a later analysis re-analyzed previously published TCR beta repertoires from around 660 donors and added high-resolution HLA genotyping. Every repertoire in the discovery cohort had been generated on one and the same sequencing platform. In a later genetic analysis, genome-wide SNP genotypes for about 60% of the 666 donors were used, and that subset was treated as a discovery cohort. HLA typing covered class I and class II loci at four-digit resolution. The study profiled the T cell repertoires of some 610 subjects by immunosequencing and related them to cytomegalovirus serostatus. In addition to the first cohort of around 670 subjects, a separate validation cohort of approximately 120 different subjects was used. The number of donors typed differed by locus, with about 629-630 for A, B, C, DRB1 and DQB1, around 560 for DQA1, 600 to 610 for DPA1, and approximately 470 for DPB1. Four or five DR-DQ haplotypes were handled as single units for association and clustering, since linkage in the cohort was strong. Among about 370 genotyped donors of the cohort, an average of approximately 220,000 unique TCR beta nucleotide sequences was sequenced per donor, of which about 18% were non-productive. In an earlier analysis of a few hundred of the donors, high-throughput TCR beta sequencing was used to judge whether each TCR beta V gene segment behaved as functional or pseudogenic. The genetic ancestry cluster associated with self-reported Caucasian donors included about 81% of the approximately 410 genotyped donors. An early release that covered about 600 HLA-typed donors contained approximately 300 gigabases of sequencing data and 65 million to 100 million unique TCR sequences. The aim of the study was to test whether cataloging public T cell receptors could identify signatures of past pathogen exposure.

General study outcomes and caveats: When HLA alleles, especially DR and DQ, strongly co-occurred, TCR associations were difficult to assign to individual alleles. Roughly uniform sequencing depth across donors was assumed in presence/absence analyses, although this assumption may not hold. A later genetic analysis reported fewer N-insertions in productive TCRs among donors in an Asian-associated ancestry cluster than the roughly 640-donor mean. While some public TCRs were present in many individuals, most TCR sequences turned up only very rarely across donors. A cluster of highly shared sequence variants was judged likely to be a technical artifact of the sequencing pipeline. Because counts were too low, 15 to 20 rarely observed V segments, including chromosome 9 orphons, were excluded from the earlier analysis of around 640 of the donors. A later genetic analysis associated a missense DCLRE1C variant with V-gene and J-gene trimming of TCR beta chains, and an independent cohort replicated the association. In a later analysis, around 17,000 TCR beta sequences were associated with specific HLA alleles at a false discovery rate of 0.05. In a later analysis, most CMV-associated TCR beta chains were found to appear HLA-restricted, with HLA associations seemingly driven largely by CMV exposure. This cohort had only TCR beta chains sequenced, and the lack of alpha or paired-chain data limited which features could be detected. CMV serostatus was the only immune exposure information available for the cohort. A further reported finding was that TCR beta sequences accurately predicted the HLA-A and HLA-B alleles for most subjects in the first cohort. Because HLA typing was unavailable for some donors at each locus, only the typed subset was used in association tests. A later analysis reported that several top co-occurrence clusters appeared linked to parvovirus B19, influenza, CMV and Epstein-Barr virus. In a later analysis, the rate of TCR association differed among HLA loci, with DRB1 alleles having the most associated TCRs and HLA-C alleles having the fewest. In a later analysis, HLA-associated TCR beta chains were found to be more clonally expanded and to have lower generation probabilities than equally common non-associated chains. Three of the identified cytomegalovirus-associated TCR beta chains were confirmed in vitro to be specific for cytomegalovirus antigens. The 87-base-pair reads could not distinguish some IMGT-functional V segments, including TRBV6-2 and TRBV6-3, so those segments were excluded. According to the authors, the approach could potentially be generalized to other disease states and immunological phenotypes. In the study, 150 to 200 TCR beta chains were listed as associated with cytomegalovirus. In an earlier analysis of fewer than 750 of the donors, most TCR beta V segments were observed in productive rearrangements about 87% or about 30% of the time, broadly matching IMGT annotations. The classifier was reported to diagnose cytomegalovirus status with high specificity and sensitivity in both the original cohort and the validation cohort. Correlated functional status among segregating V segments might reflect linkage disequilibrium, but an unknown experimental factor could not be ruled out.

Between the V and J ends, shortened by 3 bases and 8 bases respectively, the junction contains 13 bases. The CDR3, cysteine through phenylalanine, is 13 amino acids long. Left in the record is the CDR3 DNA by itself, 39 bases read in frame from the first base. Per the germline V gene, SNHLY is the CDR1 and FYNNEI is the CDR2. Preparation of the library involved the immunoSEQ multiplex PCR assay. For the multiplex PCR, a mixture combining 60 forward primers for TCR Vbeta segments and 13 reverse primers for TCR Jbeta segments was used. The CDR3 region of rearranged TCR beta genes was amplified from genomic DNA by a multiplex PCR assay. The amplified TCR beta libraries were sequenced on the Illumina HiSeq System as 87-base-pair reads. Per the authors' processing: In a later analysis, roughly 80 million unique TCR beta chains were counted across the 650 to 700 repertoires, and about 9.9 million of these chains were shared by at least two donors. A nearest-neighbor algorithm error-corrected the raw reads and collapsed the reads into unique sequences, merging closely related sequences to remove PCR and sequencing errors. Alignment of CDR3 sequences to IMGT reference sequences was used to assign V, D and J gene segments. Each retained sequence needed at least a six-nucleotide match to both a V gene segment and a J gene segment. A rearrangement counted as productive if the CDR3 had no stop codons and remained in frame with V and J, and every other rearrangement counted as non-productive. CDR3 was defined by IMGT convention, running from the second conserved V-encoded cysteine to the conserved J-encoded phenylalanine. The earlier analysis of fewer than 700 of the donors excluded sequences that lacked an unambiguous match to a single V gene segment. An earlier analysis of 587 of the donors classified V segments as functional when productive rearrangements were above 56.7% and as segregating when the standard deviation between donors was above 5%. A statistical classification framework was built to diagnose cytomegalovirus status from the catalog of TCR beta chain sequences. A later analysis assigned V and J genes by comparing TCR nucleotide sequences with IMGT/GENE-DB human TR gene sequences. The TCRdist pipeline was used in a later analysis to assign CDR3 sequences and most-parsimonious VDJ recombination scenarios. In a later analysis, each TCR beta chain was defined by its CDR3 amino acid sequence together with its V-gene family, and reads lacking a unique V-gene family were excluded. In a later analysis, several hundred highly shared, low-generation-probability nucleotide sequences were removed to address suspected cross-contamination and a sequencing artifact. For each public chain, a later analysis derived a clonal expansion index from normalized ranks of inferred template counts within each repertoire. Generation probabilities in a later analysis came from a VDJ recombination model fitted to out-of-frame rearrangements, and those results were checked against IGoR. A later analysis scored TCR-TCR, TCR-HLA and TCR-CMV co-occurrence with hypergeometric tests, applying a repertoire-size bias correction to TCR pairs. In a later analysis, false discovery rates were estimated by permuting HLA or CMV assignments 20 times. In a later analysis, co-occurring TCRs were grouped using DBSCAN, with TCRdist sequence similarity added in when clustering inside HLA-allele-positive subsets. Repertoires with fewer than 30,000 or more than 120,000 public chains, plus five repertoires with anomalous nucleotide sharing, were excluded from co-occurrence clustering. TCRdb retrieved this table from immuneACCESS and kept in-frame rearrangements only. Not all clones are present; in checked studies, unresolved V genes account for under half, and no reason is known for the remainder. V and J calls and clone size follow that table, whereas D and trimming were derived from the DNA. The sample table shows about 170,000 clones, and approximately 84% are seen once. Around 3.2% of the sample lies in the top ten.

This clone was seen just once. The antigen it recognizes is unknown. Nothing much larger sits one base from this clone, and base qualities are not available. The cohort comprised fewer than 750 healthy bone marrow donors. At the time of sampling, all cohort members were nominally healthy, though unrecorded immune exposures were likely present. The donor was CMV seropositive and was included in the group of 289 seropositive cohort members. Each donor provided a peripheral blood sample, and peripheral blood mononuclear cells were used for TCR beta sequencing. The Qiagen DNeasy Blood Extraction Kit was used to extract genomic DNA from the blood cell samples.

The V gene is TRBV2 and the J gene is TRBJ1-1, and possibly TRBD1, on 6 matching bases. This sequence was found in a woman aged 50 to 65 in good health and CMV-seropositive. The sample consisted of PBMCs. The sequenced DNA: TGTGCCAGCAGTGAGGACAGAGTGACCGAAGCTTTCTTT. It translates to CASSEDRVTEAFF.